A single sample is the source of the 32 T cell receptor beta chains below, sequenced in a study of OX40 agonist ivuxolimab in advanced cancers. Only in-frame clones appear in the TCRdb table, and some are missing; sequencing was by immunoSEQ multiplex PCR. Among just under 75,000 clones listed, more than 85% were seen once. Sample: CD4+ or CD8+ T cells sorted from blood, taken in a trial of the OX40 agonist ivuxolimab. The receptors were sampled from an adult with an advanced solid tumor such as melanoma, head and neck, liver or kidney cancer.

V usage is TRBV11-2 and J usage is TRBJ2-2, with D possibly being TRBD1 or TRBD2 (6 bases each). CDR3 length equals 15 residues. Germline values: CDR1 SGHAT, CDR2 FQNNGV. The ends were cut back, 6 bases at V and 4 bases at J, with 15 bases in the middle. The CDR3 protein is CASSRGGSLTGELFF. CDR3 in DNA: TGTGCCAGCAGTCGAGGGGGGAGTCTCACCGGGGAGCTGTTTTTT.

This clone was counted a single time. The CDR3 spells CASSPTSSPDTQYF. The CDR3 DNA sequence: TGTGCCAGCTCACCTACTAGTTCCCCAGATACGCAGTATTTT. This chain uses TRBV18 with TRBJ2-3, with a possible D match to TRBD2 (5 bases). This CDR3 is 14 amino acids long. Looked up from germline, CDR1 is KGHSH and CDR2 is LQKENI. The V gene lost 3 bases and the J gene lost 4 bases, with 11 bases spanning the gap.

The chain combines TRBV19 with TRBJ1-5; 8 nucleotides line up with TRBD1. The CDR3 contains 16 residues. V lost 6 bases and J lost 3; bases outside the gene matches: 10. Germline CDR1 reads LNHDA; CDR2 reads SQIVND (reference sequence). CDR3 sequence reads: CASRTDRGRYNQPQHF. The DNA for the CDR3 is TGTGCCAGTAGAACAGACAGGGGTCGTTACAATCAGCCCCAGCATTTT.

V usage is TRBV18 and J usage is TRBJ2-1; D perhaps matches TRBD2 (6 bases). The CDR3 has 14 amino acids. V lost 5 bases to trimming and J lost 7 bases, with 15 bases between them. The V gene's germline CDR1 is KGHSH and CDR2 LQKENI. Written as DNA, the CDR3 is TGTGCCAGCTCATCGGGACTCCTATCGAATGAGCAGTTCTTC. As protein: CASSSGLLSNEQFF.

The V gene is TRBV2, the J gene TRBJ1-2; D is perhaps TRBD1 (5 bases). The V end was cut by 6 bases, the J end by 7 bases, with 15 bases between. This CDR3 comprises 13 residues. The V gene's germline CDR1 is SNHLY and CDR2 FYNNEI. The CDR3 loop reads CASREQVRAGYTF. CDR3 in DNA: TGTGCCAGCAGGGAACAGGTCAGGGCTGGCTACACCTTC.

This rearrangement joins TRBV5-8 to TRBJ2-5; 8 bases align to TRBD1. Germline loops: CDR1 SGHTS, CDR2 YDEGEE. V was clipped by 8 bases and J by 4 bases; unmatched bases: 7. This CDR3 spans 13 amino acids. In nucleotides, the CDR3 is TGTGCCAGTTTGGACAGGGTAGGAGAGACCCAGTACTTC. Its protein is CASLDRVGETQYF.

The chain uses TRBV5-1 and TRBJ2-2; no definite D call. V was trimmed by 5 bases and J by 3 bases, leaving 2 bases between them. CDR3 size: 11 residues. Germline V lookup: CDR1 SGHRS, CDR2 YFSETQ. The CDR3 nucleotides are TGCGCCAGCAGGGACACCGGGGAGCTGTTTTTT. It encodes CASRDTGELFF.

The chain uses TRBV5-1 and TRBJ2-2; D is unclear. V was trimmed by 6 bases and J by 3 bases, leaving 12 bases between them. This CDR3 comprises 14 residues. Germline V gene lookup returns CDR1 SGHRS and CDR2 YFSETQ. DNA for the CDR3: TGCGCCAGCATAGAGTCTATATACACCGGGGAGCTGTTTTTT. Amino acid sequence: CASIESIYTGELFF. The whole variable domain, remainder taken from reference TRBV5-1 and TRBJ2-2, is KAGVTQTPRYLIKTRGQQVTLSCSPISGHRSVSWYQQTPGQGLQFLFEYFSETQRNKGNFPGRFSGRQFSNSRSEMNVSTLELGDSALYLCASIESIYTGELFFGEGSRLTVL.

Regarding this clone: This CDR3 is also generated by other DNA sequences in the sample. The chain carries TRBV7-7 and TRBJ2-3; perhaps TRBD1 as D (5 bases). Germline V gives CDR1 SSHAT, CDR2 FNYEAQ (reference sequence). Deletions cut 2 bases from V and 0 bases from J, with 9 bases between. This CDR3 is 15 amino acids long. The CDR3 region has the DNA TGTGCCAGCAGCTTACAGGGTAGTAGCACAGATACGCAGTATTTT. Translated, it gives CASSLQGSSTDTQYF.

The chain couples TRBV30 to TRBJ2-5, with 8 bases identical to TRBD1. The germline CDR1 and CDR2 sequences are GTSNPN and SVGIG (reference sequence). This CDR3 contains 15 residues. Trimming at V came to 0 bases and at J to 1 base, leaving 4 bases not matched to a gene. The CDR3 region is CAWSVPGTGQETQYF. The CDR3 nucleotides read TGTGCCTGGAGTGTACCCGGGACAGGCCAAGAGACCCAGTACTTC.

The chain carries TRBV7-2 and TRBJ2-5, with D unclear. V was shortened by 1 base and J by 1 base, with 13 bases between the two germline ends. The CDR3 is 16 amino acids. Germline V CDR1 and CDR2: SGHTA, FQGNSA. The CDR3 nucleotides read TGTGCCAGCAGCTTAGTGGTGGGTCTGGCCCAAGAGACCCAGTACTTC. It translates to CASSLVVGLAQETQYF. The whole variable domain, filled in from reference TRBV7-2 and TRBJ2-5, reads GAGVSQSPSNKVTEKGKDVELRCDPISGHTALYWYRQSLGQGLEFLIYFQGNSAPDKSGLPSDRFSAERTGGSVSTLTIQRTQQEDSAVYLCASSLVVGLAQETQYFGPGTRLLVL.

V and J are TRBV15 and TRBJ1-4; the D is unclear. CDR1 is LNHNV and CDR2 is YYDKDF in the germline V gene (reference sequence). The CDR3 length is 16 residues. Between the trimmed V and J ends, which lost 0 bases and 5 bases, there was a span of 13 bases. The CDR3, as DNA: TGTGCCACCAGCAGAGATTTAGACGGTGGAAATGAAAAACTGTTTTTT. Translated, it gives CATSRDLDGGNEKLFF.

V and J are TRBV19 and TRBJ1-1; no firm D call. The CDR3 covers 15 residues. V was shortened by 6 bases and J by 5 bases, with 19 bases between the two germline ends. CDR1 is LNHDA and CDR2 is SQIVND in the germline V gene (reference sequence). The CDR3 DNA reads TGTGCCAGTAGCAATCAAGGACTCCCGGGGACTGAAGCTTTCTTT. As protein: CASSNQGLPGTEAFF.

This chain joins TRBV11-2 and TRBJ2-2; tentative D call: TRBD1 (6 bases). V was shortened by 8 bases and J by 0 bases, with 19 bases between the two germline ends. The CDR3 has 17 amino acids. Germline CDR1 is SGHAT and CDR2 is FQNNGV. The DNA of the CDR3 is TGTGCCAGCTTCAGGGGATTGGGGGAAACGAACACCGGGGAGCTGTTTTTT. This gives the protein CASFRGLGETNTGELFF.

This rearrangement joins TRBV5-6 to TRBJ2-7; 8 bases line up with TRBD2. This CDR3 comprises 15 residues. The germline V gene encodes CDR1 SGHDT and CDR2 YYEEEE. The ends lost 4 bases at V and 4 bases at J; junction bases unmatched: 10. CDR3 residues: CASSLIPGGAYEQYF. The CDR3 bases are TGTGCCAGCAGCCTAATACCGGGGGGGGCGTACGAGCAGTACTTC.

This sequence joins TRBV18 and TRBJ1-1; D unclear. The germline V gene has CDR1 KGHSH and CDR2 LQKENI. V gave up 2 bases and J gave up 1 base, with 5 bases separating them. The CDR3 length is 13 residues. CDR3 amino acids: CASSPNGNTEAFF. DNA for the CDR3: TGTGCCAGCTCACCAAACGGGAACACTGAAGCTTTCTTT. Supplemented by reference TRBV18 and TRBJ1-1, the full variable domain reads NAGVMQNPRHLVRRRGQEARLRCSPMKGHSHVYWYRQLPEEGLKFMVYLQKENIIDESGMPKERFSAEFPKEGPSILRIQQVVRGDSAAYFCASSPNGNTEAFFGQGTRLTVV.

The chain couples TRBV7-6 to TRBJ1-4, with D tentatively TRBD1 (6 bases). Germline assignment: CDR1 SGHVS and CDR2 FNYEAQ. The CDR3 contains 15 residues. V gave up 5 bases and J gave up 8 bases, with 18 bases separating them. CDR3 in DNA: TGTGCCAGCAGCACTGAAGGGGGGCGGCGCGAAAAACTGTTTTTT. As protein: CASSTEGGRREKLFF. The full variable domain, in which reference TRBV7-6 and TRBJ1-4 provide the parts outside the CDR3, is GAGVSQSPRYKVTKRGQDVALRCDPISGHVSLYWYRQALGQGPEFLTYFNYEAQQDKSGLPNDRFSAERPEGSISTLTIQRTEQRDSAMYRCASSTEGGRREKLFFGSGTQLSVL.

The rearrangement links TRBV6-5 to TRBJ2-7; tentative D call: TRBD1 (5 bases). The germline V and J ends were trimmed by 6 bases and 2 bases, with 11 bases remaining between them. Germline values: CDR1 MNHEY, CDR2 SVGAGI. This CDR3 comprises 13 residues. The CDR3 region has the DNA TGTGCCAGCAGACCAGGGTTGGCCTACGAGCAGTACTTC. Its translation: CASRPGLAYEQYF.

The rearrangement links TRBV7-9 to TRBJ2-7; D is unclear. Trimming removed 8 bases from V and 4 bases from J, with 9 bases in between. Germline V CDR1 and CDR2: SEHNR, FQNEAQ (reference sequence). The length of the CDR3 is 11 residues. The CDR3 DNA reads TGTGCCAGCCGCGCACTGTACGAGCAGTACTTC. It codes for CASRALYEQYF.

V is TRBV6-6 and J is TRBJ1-1; possibly TRBD1 for D (5 bases). Per germline, CDR1 MNHNY and CDR2 SVGAGI (reference sequence). CDR3 size: 15 residues. Between the trimmed V and J ends, which lost 2 bases and 7 bases, there was a span of 17 bases. The CDR3 loop reads CASSYPIGGGDEAFF. CDR3 nucleotides: TGTGCCAGCAGTTACCCGATTGGGGGAGGAGATGAAGCTTTCTTT.

This chain links TRBV5-5 with TRBJ2-1; D might be TRBD1 (6 bases). The V end lost 5 bases, the J end lost 7 bases, and 13 bases lay between the germline ends. The CDR3 totals 13 residues. Germline values: CDR1 SGHKS, CDR2 YYEKEE (reference sequence). The DNA of the CDR3 is TGTGCCAGCAGTACTACAGGGTTGAATGAGCAGTTCTTC. It codes for CASSTTGLNEQFF.

The chain uses TRBV25-1 and TRBJ2-3; tentatively, D is TRBD2 (7 bases). V was pared by 4 bases and J by 1 base, with 18 bases between. The CDR3 is 17 amino acids. Per the germline V gene, CDR1 is MGHDK and CDR2 is SYGVNS. CDR3 bases: TGTGCCAGCAGTGGGACCGGAAGGGGGGGGCGCACAGATACGCAGTATTTT. Its translation is CASSGTGRGGRTDTQYF.

The V and J genes are TRBV10-3 and TRBJ2-2, with D possibly being TRBD2 (5 bases). V lost 3 bases to trimming and J lost 4 bases, with 12 bases between them. Germline CDR1 and CDR2: ENHRY and SYGVKD. There are 15 residues in the CDR3. CDR3 sequence reads: CAISEWETITGELFF. CDR3 in DNA: TGTGCCATCAGTGAATGGGAGACGATCACCGGGGAGCTGTTTTTT.

The chain has TRBV7-2 and TRBJ2-1; D gene uncertain. V was cut by 5 bases and J by 10 bases, with 12 bases left in between. The CDR3 totals 12 residues. Germline CDR1 SGHTA, CDR2 FQGNSA. As DNA, the CDR3 is TGTGCCAGCAGCCTTCTTTACTGGGAGCAGTTCTTC. Its protein is CASSLLYWEQFF.

In its sample, this clone was seen once. This chain joins TRBV5-1 and TRBJ2-1, with D perhaps TRBD2 (6 bases). V shed 4 bases and J shed 0 bases, with 14 bases lying between them. The CDR3 contains 16 residues. The germline CDR1 and CDR2 sequences are SGHRS and YFSETQ. DNA for the CDR3: TGCGCCAGCAGCAAACCCGGAGGGAGCTCCTACAATGAGCAGTTCTTC. Its translation: CASSKPGGSSYNEQFF.

This clone came up once. This chain connects TRBV5-6 to TRBJ2-1; 8 bases agree with TRBD2. Germline V gene data show CDR1 as SGHDT and CDR2 as YYEEEE. V dropped 0 bases and J dropped 5; count of bases not matched to a gene: 7. The CDR3 sequence is 16 residues long. Written as DNA, the CDR3 is TGTGCCAGCAGCTTGGTTGGCCTAGCGGGCAACAATGAGCAGTTCTTC. Amino acid sequence: CASSLVGLAGNNEQFF.

This chain uses TRBV2 with TRBJ1-1, with D perhaps TRBD1 (6 bases). The CDR3 length is 14 residues. Trimming took off 6 bases at V and 3 bases at J, with 14 bases between the two ends. Germline V gene lookup returns CDR1 SNHLY and CDR2 FYNNEI. The CDR3 is CASRSEGGYTEAFF. CDR3 in DNA: TGTGCCAGCAGGAGTGAAGGGGGATACACTGAAGCTTTCTTT.

This clone was seen only once. J is TRBJ2-5 and V is TRBV5-4, with TRBD2 as a possible D gene (7 bases). From germline, CDR1 is SGHNT and CDR2 YYREEE (reference sequence). V lost 4 bases, J lost 2 bases, and 21 bases lay in between. The CDR3 has 17 residues. The CDR3 loop is CASSRSIQGGEQETQYF. The CDR3 DNA is TGTGCCAGCAGCAGATCGATACAGGGAGGGGAGCAAGAGACCCAGTACTTC.

This chain uses TRBV10-3 with TRBJ2-1; TRBD2 matches at 14 bases. CDR1 is ENHRY, CDR2 SYGVKD, per germline. The CDR3 sequence is 19 residues long. J was trimmed by 4 bases and V by 0 bases; bases with no gene match: 8. CDR3 residues: CAISESPPGLAGEYNEQFF. In DNA form, the CDR3 reads TGTGCCATCAGTGAGTCCCCCCCGGGACTAGCGGGAGAATACAATGAGCAGTTCTTC.

The rearrangement joins TRBV29-1 to TRBJ2-7; D uncertain. The ends were cut back, 7 bases at V and 3 bases at J, with 10 bases in the middle. The CDR3 covers 11 residues. From germline, CDR1 is SQVTM and CDR2 ANQGSEA. The CDR3 nucleotides are TGCAGCGCCAAACTCCACTACGAGCAGTACTTC. Translating it yields CSAKLHYEQYF.

With respect to this clone: This sample also contains other DNA sequences that code for the same CDR3. V is TRBV6-5 and J is TRBJ1-5, with 7 bases lining up with TRBD1. The CDR3 contains 15 residues. Germline lookup yields CDR1 MNHEY and CDR2 SVGAGI. V shed 0 bases and J 2 bases; nucleotides not matched to a gene: 1. Here the CDR3 reads CASSYSGTGNQPQHF. The CDR3 DNA sequence: TGTGCCAGCAGTTACTCAGGGACAGGCAATCAGCCCCAGCATTTT.

The chain couples TRBV7-2 to TRBJ2-1; tentatively, D is TRBD2 (6 bases). CDR3 length: 13 amino acids. Trimming left V 5 bases short and J 5 bases short, with 10 bases between. In germline, CDR1 is SGHTA, CDR2 FQGNSA. The DNA of the CDR3 is TGTGCCAGCAGCCGCGGGACCAACAATGAGCAGTTCTTC. It encodes CASSRGTNNEQFF.